This TCR beta chain was observed in a study of blood T cells in healthy people across ages. This clonotype was counted at least ten times. What it binds is unknown. A second about 6 to 12 cycle PCR used barcoded and J-beta primers. Researchers report that a template-switch adaptor with 12 random nucleotides tagged each cDNA molecule. A single record per CDR3 protein comes from TCRdb applying MiXCR to the 5' RACE reads. This table holds about 640,000 distinct CDR3 sequences, about 30% found once. CDR1 is ENHRY and CDR2 is SYGVKD in the germline V gene. V was pared by 2 bases and J by 4 bases, with 8 bases between. The CDR3 has 13 amino acids. Total RNA was isolated from each sample in quantities of at least 6 micrograms. Broader study findings: A roughly linear age-dependent decrease characterized TCR beta diversity per million T cells. Naive CD4+ cells and diversity were both higher in long-lived donors than in aged donors.

This receptor was identified in a woman of 80 years or more in good health. The J gene is TRBJ2-5, the V gene TRBV10-3; D gene uncertain. The sample consisted of blood. CDR3 sequence reads: CAISEKVIETQYF. CDR3 bases: TGTGCCATCAGTGAGAAAGTAATAGAGACCCAGTACTTC.